Reported below is one TCR beta chain. There are 19 residues in the CDR3. Germline CDR1 is GTSNPN and CDR2 is SVGIG (reference sequence). V shed 5 bases, J shed 7 bases, and the junction held 27 bases outside the gene matches. The entry originates in a study of blood T cell repertoires in COVID-19. Generated by immunoSEQ multiplex PCR, the TCRdb table keeps only in-frame clones and is missing some. Here the sample spans roughly 380,000 clones, 70% to 90% being singletons. This sequence originates from a woman aged 40 to 49 with COVID-19, enrolled during active disease. This rearrangement joins TRBV30 to TRBJ2-7; 9 bases map to TRBD1. The material sequenced was peripheral blood. The CDR3 protein is CAWVPGTGTTSVALREQYF. CDR3 in DNA: TGTGCCTGGGTCCCCGGGACAGGGACAACTAGCGTAGCTCTACGAGAGCAGTACTTC.